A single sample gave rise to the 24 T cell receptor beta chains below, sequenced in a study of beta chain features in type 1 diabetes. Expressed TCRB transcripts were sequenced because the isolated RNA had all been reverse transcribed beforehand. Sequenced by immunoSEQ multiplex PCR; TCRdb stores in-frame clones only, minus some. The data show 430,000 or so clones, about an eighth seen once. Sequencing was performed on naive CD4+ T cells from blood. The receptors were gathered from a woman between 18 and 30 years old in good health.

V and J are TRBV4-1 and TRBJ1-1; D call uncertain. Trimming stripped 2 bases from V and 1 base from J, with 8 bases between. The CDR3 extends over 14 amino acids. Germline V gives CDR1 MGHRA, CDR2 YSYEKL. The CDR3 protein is CASSQIPRNTEAFF. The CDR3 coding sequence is TGCGCCAGCAGCCAAATCCCTAGGAACACTGAAGCTTTCTTT.

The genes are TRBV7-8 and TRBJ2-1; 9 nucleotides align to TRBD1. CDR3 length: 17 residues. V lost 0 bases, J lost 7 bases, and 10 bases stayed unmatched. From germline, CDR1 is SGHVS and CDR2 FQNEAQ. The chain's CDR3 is CASSLARAGTGTNEQFF. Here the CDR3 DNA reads TGTGCCAGCAGCTTAGCCCGCGCCGGGACAGGGACGAATGAGCAGTTCTTC.

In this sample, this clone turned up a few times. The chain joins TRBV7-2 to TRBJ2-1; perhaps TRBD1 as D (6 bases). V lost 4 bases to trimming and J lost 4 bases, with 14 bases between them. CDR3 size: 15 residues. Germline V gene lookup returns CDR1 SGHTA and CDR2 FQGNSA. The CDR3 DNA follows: TGTGCCAGCAGCTCCGGGACAACTCCTTACAATGAGCAGTTCTTC. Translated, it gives CASSSGTTPYNEQFF.

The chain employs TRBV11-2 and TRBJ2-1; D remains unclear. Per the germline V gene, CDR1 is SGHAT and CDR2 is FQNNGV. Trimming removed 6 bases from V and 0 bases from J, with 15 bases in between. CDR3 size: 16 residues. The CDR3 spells CASSVFKASSYNEQFF. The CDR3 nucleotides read TGTGCCAGCAGTGTTTTTAAAGCGAGCTCCTACAATGAGCAGTTCTTC.

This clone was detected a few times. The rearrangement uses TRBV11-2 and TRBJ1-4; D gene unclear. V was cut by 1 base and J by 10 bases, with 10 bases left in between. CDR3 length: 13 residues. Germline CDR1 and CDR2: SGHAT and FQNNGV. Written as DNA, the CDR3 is TGTGCCAGCAGCTTAGTCTTCCGAGGAAAACTGTTTTTT. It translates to CASSLVFRGKLFF.

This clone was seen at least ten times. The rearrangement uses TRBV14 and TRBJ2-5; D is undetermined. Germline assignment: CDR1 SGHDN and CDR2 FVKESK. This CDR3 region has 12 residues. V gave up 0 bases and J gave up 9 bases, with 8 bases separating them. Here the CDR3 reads CASSQDVGAQYF. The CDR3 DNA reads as TGTGCCAGCAGCCAAGACGTCGGAGCCCAGTACTTC.

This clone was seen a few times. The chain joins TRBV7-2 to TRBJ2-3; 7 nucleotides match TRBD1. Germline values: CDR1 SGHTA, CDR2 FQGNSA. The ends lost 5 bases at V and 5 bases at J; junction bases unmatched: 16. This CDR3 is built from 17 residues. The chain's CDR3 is CASSALPRTGGGDTQYF. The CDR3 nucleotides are TGTGCCAGCAGCGCACTTCCCAGGACAGGAGGTGGAGATACGCAGTATTTT.

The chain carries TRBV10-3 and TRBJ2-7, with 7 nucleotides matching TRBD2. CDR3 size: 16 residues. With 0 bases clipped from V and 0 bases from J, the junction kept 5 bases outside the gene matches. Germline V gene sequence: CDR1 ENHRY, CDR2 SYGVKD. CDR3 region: CAISESEGLSSYEQYV. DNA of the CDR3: TGTGCCATCAGTGAGTCGGAGGGACTAAGCTCCTACGAGCAGTACGTC.

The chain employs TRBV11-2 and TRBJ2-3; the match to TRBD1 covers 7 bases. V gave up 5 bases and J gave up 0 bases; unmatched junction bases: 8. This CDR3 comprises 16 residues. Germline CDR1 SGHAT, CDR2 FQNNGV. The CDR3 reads CASSRTGILSTDTQYF. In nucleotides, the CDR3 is TGTGCCAGCAGCCGGACAGGAATCCTTAGCACAGATACGCAGTATTTT.

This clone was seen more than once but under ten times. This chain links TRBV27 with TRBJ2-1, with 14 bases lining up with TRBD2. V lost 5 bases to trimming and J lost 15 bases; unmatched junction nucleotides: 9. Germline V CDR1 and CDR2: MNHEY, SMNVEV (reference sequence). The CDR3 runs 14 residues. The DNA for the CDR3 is TGTGCCAGCAGTCCCTGGACTAGCGGGAGGTTCGGGTTCTTC. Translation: CASSPWTSGRFGFF.

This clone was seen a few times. CDR3 region: CASSAPEALRYEQYF. In DNA, the CDR3 is TGTGCCAGCAGTGCTCCGGAAGCCCTACGATACGAGCAGTACTTC. The chain uses TRBV25-1 and TRBJ2-7; D is ambiguous. Trimming pared 4 bases from V and 4 bases from J, leaving 17 bases between. The CDR3 runs to 15 residues. CDR1 and CDR2 (germline): MGHDK, SYGVNS.

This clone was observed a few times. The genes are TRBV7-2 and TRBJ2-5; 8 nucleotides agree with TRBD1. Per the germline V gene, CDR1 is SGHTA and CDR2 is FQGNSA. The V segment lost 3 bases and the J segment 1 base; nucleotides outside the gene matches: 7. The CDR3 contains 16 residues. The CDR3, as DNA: TGTGCCAGCAGCTTCCGAGGGACAGGACGCCAAGAGACCCAGTACTTC. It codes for CASSFRGTGRQETQYF.

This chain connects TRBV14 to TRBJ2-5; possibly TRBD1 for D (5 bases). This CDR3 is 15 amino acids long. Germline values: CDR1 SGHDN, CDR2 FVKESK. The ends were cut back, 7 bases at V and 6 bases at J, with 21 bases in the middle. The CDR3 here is CASNHRTGPGQTQYF. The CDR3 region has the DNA TGTGCCAGCAACCATAGAACAGGTCCCGGGCAGACCCAGTACTTC.

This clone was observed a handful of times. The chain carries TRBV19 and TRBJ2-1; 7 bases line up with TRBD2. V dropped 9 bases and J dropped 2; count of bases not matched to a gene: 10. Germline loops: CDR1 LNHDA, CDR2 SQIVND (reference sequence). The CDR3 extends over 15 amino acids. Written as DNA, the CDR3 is TGTGCCAGCATGACTAGCCCGGGGGCCTACAATGAGCAGTTCTTC. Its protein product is CASMTSPGAYNEQFF. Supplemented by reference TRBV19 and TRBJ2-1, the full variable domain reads DGGITQSPKYLFRKEGQNVTLSCEQNLNHDAMYWYRQDPGQGLRLIYYSQIVNDFQKGDIAEGYSVSREKKESFPLTVTSAQKNPTAFYLCASMTSPGAYNEQFFGPGTRLTVL.

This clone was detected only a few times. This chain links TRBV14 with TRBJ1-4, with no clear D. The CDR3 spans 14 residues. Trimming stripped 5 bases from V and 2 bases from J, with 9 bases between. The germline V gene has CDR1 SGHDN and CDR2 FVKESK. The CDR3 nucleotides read TGTGCCAGCAGCGCACCTCGCACTAATGAAAAACTGTTTTTT. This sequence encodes CASSAPRTNEKLFF.

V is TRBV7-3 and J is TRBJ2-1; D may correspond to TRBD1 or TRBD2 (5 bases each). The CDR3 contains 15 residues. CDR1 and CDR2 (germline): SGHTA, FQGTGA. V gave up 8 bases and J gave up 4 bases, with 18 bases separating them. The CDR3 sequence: CASSWGRGSYNEQFF. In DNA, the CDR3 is TGTGCCAGCTCTTGGGGACGGGGCAGTTACAATGAGCAGTTCTTC.

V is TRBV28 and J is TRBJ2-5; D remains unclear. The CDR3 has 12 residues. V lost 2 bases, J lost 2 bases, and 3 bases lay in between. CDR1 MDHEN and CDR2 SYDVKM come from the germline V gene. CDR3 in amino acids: CASSLTQETQYF. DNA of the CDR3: TGTGCCAGCAGTTTAACGCAAGAGACCCAGTACTTC.

The DNA for the CDR3 is TGCGCCAGCAGCTTGCAGGGCAGGGGCACTGAAGCTTTCTTT. Its protein is CASSLQGRGTEAFF. This chain joins TRBV5-1 and TRBJ1-1, with a weak D call TRBD1 (6 bases). The V gene lost 1 base and the J gene lost 4 bases, with 11 bases spanning the gap. In germline, CDR1 is SGHRS, CDR2 YFSETQ. This CDR3 has 14 amino acids.

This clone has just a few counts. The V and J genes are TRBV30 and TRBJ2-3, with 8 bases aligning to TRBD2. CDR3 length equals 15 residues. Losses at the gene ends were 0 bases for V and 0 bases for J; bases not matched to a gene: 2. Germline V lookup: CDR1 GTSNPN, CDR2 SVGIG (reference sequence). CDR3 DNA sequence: TGTGCCTGGAGTGTACTAGCGGCCAGCACAGATACGCAGTATTTT. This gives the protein CAWSVLAASTDTQYF.

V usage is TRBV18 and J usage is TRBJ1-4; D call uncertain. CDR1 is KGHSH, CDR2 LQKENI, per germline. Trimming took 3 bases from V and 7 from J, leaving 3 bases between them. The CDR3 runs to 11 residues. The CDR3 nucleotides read TGTGCCAGCTCACCGGGTGAAAAACTGTTTTTT. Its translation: CASSPGEKLFF.

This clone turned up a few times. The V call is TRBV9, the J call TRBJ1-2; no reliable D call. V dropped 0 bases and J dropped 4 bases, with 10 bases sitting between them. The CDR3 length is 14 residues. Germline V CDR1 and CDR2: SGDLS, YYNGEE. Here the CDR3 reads CASSVVVNSYGYTF. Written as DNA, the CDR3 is TGTGCCAGCAGCGTAGTTGTGAATAGCTATGGCTACACCTTC.

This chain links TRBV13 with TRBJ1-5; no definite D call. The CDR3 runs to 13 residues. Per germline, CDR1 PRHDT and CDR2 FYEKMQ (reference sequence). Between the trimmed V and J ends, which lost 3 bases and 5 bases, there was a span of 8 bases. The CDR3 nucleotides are TGTGCCAGCAGCTTGGACCGCGATCAGCCCCAGCATTTT. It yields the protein CASSLDRDQPQHF.

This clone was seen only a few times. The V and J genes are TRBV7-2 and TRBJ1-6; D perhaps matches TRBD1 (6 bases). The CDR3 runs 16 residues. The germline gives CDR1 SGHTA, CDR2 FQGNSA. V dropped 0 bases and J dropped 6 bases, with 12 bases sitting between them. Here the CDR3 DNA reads TGTGCCAGCAGCTTAGCGTCACAGGGCTTTAATTCACCCCTCCACTTT. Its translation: CASSLASQGFNSPLHF.

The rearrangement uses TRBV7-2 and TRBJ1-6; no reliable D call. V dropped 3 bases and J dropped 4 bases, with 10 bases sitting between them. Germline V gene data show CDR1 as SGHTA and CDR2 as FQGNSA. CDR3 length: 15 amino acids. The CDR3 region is CASSFGQVYNSPLHF. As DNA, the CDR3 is TGTGCCAGCAGCTTTGGTCAGGTTTATAATTCACCCCTCCACTTT.